One and the same sample provided the 26 T cell receptor beta chains below, sequenced in a study of blood T cell repertoires in COVID-19. Data came from immunoSEQ multiplex PCR; TCRdb stores just in-frame clones and leaves some out. Here the sample spans a few hundred thousand clones, about 85% being singletons. Sequenced material: peripheral blood. These receptors were obtained from a woman aged 18-29 years with acute or convalescent COVID-19.

This clone was recorded a few times. This chain links TRBV9 with TRBJ1-1; 9 bases align to TRBD1. CDR3 length: 15 amino acids. CDR1 and CDR2 (germline): SGDLS, YYNGEE. Trimming took 7 bases from V and 4 from J; bases not matched to a gene: 11. The CDR3 DNA reads TGTGCCAGCGAGACAACGGGACAGGGTGGCACTGAAGCTTTCTTT. Translated: CASETTGQGGTEAFF.

The rearrangement uses TRBV6-5 and TRBJ1-4; D not resolved. The V and J ends lost 8 bases and 8 bases respectively, with 15 bases between them. The CDR3 runs 13 residues. Germline CDR1 and CDR2: MNHEY and SVGAGI. For the CDR3, the DNA is TGTGCCAGCGGAAAGCGGGAGCAGGAAAAACTGTTTTTT. Amino acids: CASGKREQEKLFF.

The J gene is TRBJ1-2, the V gene TRBV5-1; 9 positions match TRBD1. Germline assignment: CDR1 SGHRS and CDR2 YFSETQ. Unmatched junction bases numbered 8, after V lost 4 bases and J lost 1 base. The CDR3 runs to 16 residues. CDR3 DNA: TGCGCCAGCAGCCTTGGGACAGGGCTTTTTAACTATGGCTACACCTTC. Its translation: CASSLGTGLFNYGYTF. The whole variable domain, remainder taken from reference TRBV5-1 and TRBJ1-2, is KAGVTQTPRYLIKTRGQQVTLSCSPISGHRSVSWYQQTPGQGLQFLFEYFSETQRNKGNFPGRFSGRQFSNSRSEMNVSTLELGDSALYLCASSLGTGLFNYGYTFGSGTRLTVV.

This sequence joins TRBV7-9 and TRBJ2-6; a weak D match, TRBD2 (6 bases). Per the germline V gene, CDR1 is SEHNR and CDR2 is FQNEAQ (reference sequence). The CDR3 spans 19 residues. Deletions cut 4 bases from V and 0 bases from J, with 19 bases between. CDR3 in amino acids: CASSSFQGQGLSGANVLTF. CDR3 coding DNA: TGTGCCAGCAGCTCCTTCCAGGGTCAGGGACTCTCTGGGGCCAACGTCCTGACTTTC.

The chain uses TRBV5-1 and TRBJ1-5; the D gene is possibly TRBD1 (5 bases). There are 13 residues in the CDR3. Per the germline V gene, CDR1 is SGHRS and CDR2 is YFSETQ. Trimming pared 4 bases from V and 5 bases from J, leaving 10 bases between. The CDR3 sequence is CASSGEGYQPQHF. The DNA for the CDR3 is TGCGCCAGCAGCGGGGAGGGGTATCAGCCCCAGCATTTT.

This clone has more than one count but fewer than ten. This chain uses TRBV5-5 with TRBJ1-5; D is possibly TRBD1 (5 bases). Trimming cost V 0 bases and J 0 bases, with 7 bases left between them. Germline lookup yields CDR1 SGHKS and CDR2 YYEKEE (reference sequence). This CDR3 has 15 residues. The CDR3 nucleotides read TGTGCCAGCAGCTTGGCCAGGGCTAGCAATCAGCCCCAGCATTTT. It translates to CASSLARASNQPQHF.

The genes are TRBV12-5 and TRBJ1-5; a weak D match, TRBD1 (5 bases). The V end was cut by 6 bases, the J end by 7 bases, with 10 bases between. The germline V gene encodes CDR1 LGHNT and CDR2 FRNRAP. This CDR3 contains 12 residues. The CDR3 loop reads CASGAPGQPQHF. The CDR3, as DNA: TGTGCTAGTGGAGCCCCAGGGCAGCCCCAGCATTTT.

This clone was seen once. The chain is built from TRBV25-1 and TRBJ2-3, with a possible D match to TRBD2 (6 bases). Trimming pared 7 bases from V and 0 bases from J, leaving 14 bases between. Germline V gene data show CDR1 as MGHDK and CDR2 as SYGVNS. The CDR3 consists of 15 residues. CDR3 sequence reads: CASKRGTASTDTQYF. The CDR3 coding sequence is TGTGCCAGCAAGAGAGGGACTGCTAGCACAGATACGCAGTATTTT.

The chain carries TRBV12-5 and TRBJ1-1, with TRBD1 as a possible D gene (5 bases). The CDR3 has 12 amino acids. Trimming took off 5 bases at V and 3 bases at J, with 7 bases between the two ends. Germline assignment: CDR1 LGHNT and CDR2 FRNRAP. DNA for the CDR3: TGTGCTAGTGGTGGGGCTTACACTGAAGCTTTCTTT. Translation: CASGGAYTEAFF.

This clone was seen just once. The chain recombines TRBV19 with TRBJ2-5; D is unresolved. Trimming stripped 3 bases from V and 3 bases from J, with 5 bases between. The CDR3 covers 12 residues. Looked up from germline, CDR1 is LNHDA and CDR2 is SQIVND (reference sequence). CDR3 sequence (DNA): TGTGCCAGTAGTATGAGAGAAGAGACCCAGTACTTC. This encodes CASSMREETQYF.

CDR3 sequence: CASRPGGDQQYF. The CDR3 bases are TGTGCCAGCAGACCTGGGGGGGATCAGCAGTACTTC. This chain uses TRBV6-5 with TRBJ2-7; 7 positions agree with TRBD2. Losses at the gene ends were 6 bases for V and 8 bases for J; bases not matched to a gene: 7. The CDR3 is made up of 12 amino acids. CDR1 is MNHEY and CDR2 is SVGAGI in the germline V gene.

The chain links TRBV24-1 to TRBJ1-2; 7 nucleotides align to TRBD1. CDR1 KGHDR and CDR2 SFDVKD come from the germline V gene. This CDR3 has 15 residues. V shed 4 bases, J shed 12 bases, and the junction held 16 bases outside the gene matches. The CDR3 DNA reads TGTGCCACCAGTGACCCAGGGACAGAAGGTAGCCCACACACCTTC. This translates into CATSDPGTEGSPHTF.

This chain uses TRBV6-5 with TRBJ1-2; a weak D match, TRBD1 (6 bases). This CDR3 has 13 amino acids. Trimming took off 7 bases at V and 4 bases at J, with 13 bases between the two ends. The germline V gene has CDR1 MNHEY and CDR2 SVGAGI. In DNA, the CDR3 is TGTGCCAGCATGGAGGGGGGGTCCTATGGCTACACCTTC. It specifies CASMEGGSYGYTF.

The CDR3 loop reads CASRSLAGATQNIQYF. The CDR3 DNA reads TGTGCCAGCAGATCTCTAGCGGGAGCAACCCAAAACATTCAGTACTTC. The chain is built from TRBV3-1 (or the pseudogene TRBV3-2) and TRBJ2-4; 10 nucleotides line up with TRBD2. J gave up 5 bases and V 6 bases, and 10 bases lay outside the gene matches. Germline V CDR1 and CDR2: LGHDT, YNNKEL (reference sequence). The CDR3 has 16 amino acids.

The chain combines TRBV6-5 with TRBJ2-7; 14 bases are a match to TRBD2. The CDR3 has 16 residues. Germline V gene lookup returns CDR1 MNHEY and CDR2 SVGAGI. The ends lost 2 bases at V and 3 bases at J; junction bases unmatched: 3. The CDR3 DNA sequence: TGTGCCAGCAGTTACCGTGGGACTAGCGGGAGCTACGAGCAGTACTTC. It translates to CASSYRGTSGSYEQYF.

The chain joins TRBV5-1 to TRBJ2-7; 11 bases fit TRBD2. Germline assignment: CDR1 SGHRS and CDR2 YFSETQ. The CDR3 sequence is 18 residues long. Trimming at V came to 4 bases and at J to 2 bases, leaving 14 bases not matched to a gene. CDR3 coding DNA: TGCGCCAGCAGCAGGGGGGCGCTAGCGGGAGGCCAGCCCTACGAGCAGTACTTC. It is translated as CASSRGALAGGQPYEQYF.

This sequence joins TRBV2 and TRBJ1-6; D might be TRBD1 (6 bases). This CDR3 has 14 residues. Trimming pared 6 bases from V and 6 bases from J, leaving 12 bases between. Germline-derived CDR1 and CDR2 are SNHLY and FYNNEI. The CDR3 nucleotides read TGTGCCAGCAGGGGGGACAAGAGTAATTCACCCCTCCACTTT. Translation gives CASRGDKSNSPLHF.

DNA for the CDR3: TGCGCCAGCAGCCAAGAGGCGGGCGGGAGCTCCTACGAGCAGTACTTC. Residues: CASSQEAGGSSYEQYF. The chain recombines TRBV4-1 with TRBJ2-7; 7 bases agree with TRBD2. CDR1 MGHRA and CDR2 YSYEKL come from the germline V gene. The J segment lost 0 bases and the V segment lost 0 bases, leaving 5 bases of the junction unmatched. The length of the CDR3 is 16 residues.

The V gene is TRBV9, the J gene TRBJ1-4, with D tentatively TRBD1 (5 bases). CDR1 and CDR2 (germline): SGDLS, YYNGEE. This CDR3 comprises 18 residues. The V end was cut by 0 bases, the J end by 5 bases, with 20 bases between. The CDR3 coding sequence is TGTGCCAGCAGCGTAGGTCCCCAGGGAGGGACGGGGAATGAAAAACTGTTTTTT. Amino acids: CASSVGPQGGTGNEKLFF.

The chain recombines TRBV7-8 with TRBJ2-1; 9 positions agree with TRBD1. The V gene's germline CDR1 is SGHVS and CDR2 FQNEAQ. The CDR3 is made up of 15 amino acids. V gave up 3 bases and J gave up 7 bases; unmatched junction bases: 7. CDR3 DNA sequence: TGTGCCAGCAGCTTCCTGGACAGGGGCGAAAATGAGCAGTTCTTC. Its translation is CASSFLDRGENEQFF.

The chain joins TRBV11-2 to TRBJ1-4; D possibly corresponds to TRBD1 (6 bases). V was pared by 1 base and J by 4 bases, with 13 bases between. The CDR3 covers 16 residues. Germline V CDR1 and CDR2: SGHAT, FQNNGV. The chain's CDR3 is CASSLGGQKRNEKLFF. The CDR3 nucleotides read TGTGCCAGCAGCTTAGGCGGACAGAAACGTAATGAAAAACTGTTTTTT.

The rearrangement links TRBV4-2 to TRBJ2-1; a possible D gene is TRBD2 (6 bases). V was pared by 0 bases and J by 6 bases, with 18 bases between. Germline assignment: CDR1 LGHNA and CDR2 YNFKEQ. CDR3 length: 17 residues. CDR3 sequence reads: CASSQDLRTGVVNEQFF. The CDR3 coding sequence is TGTGCCAGCAGCCAAGATCTACGGACGGGAGTGGTCAATGAGCAGTTCTTC.

The rearrangement uses TRBV18 and TRBJ1-5, with TRBD1 identical over 8 bases. V trimming: 3 bases; J trimming: 6 bases; junction bases outside the gene matches: 10. Germline V gives CDR1 KGHSH, CDR2 LQKENI. CDR3 length: 16 residues. CDR3 residues: CASSPTAGQGGQPQHF. CDR3 coding DNA: TGTGCCAGCTCACCCACTGCCGGACAGGGAGGTCAGCCCCAGCATTTT.

The CDR3 here is CASSDSAGNTDTQYF. The DNA of the CDR3 is TGTGCCAGCAGTGACTCGGCGGGGAACACAGATACGCAGTATTTT. The chain combines TRBV6-4 with TRBJ2-3, with a tentative D call TRBD2 (6 bases). The CDR3 extends over 15 amino acids. V gave up 0 bases and J gave up 2 bases, with 9 bases separating them. CDR1 MRHNA and CDR2 SNTAGT come from the germline V gene.

The chain is built from TRBV7-7 and TRBJ2-7, with 8 bases that match TRBD1. The V segment lost 5 bases and the J segment 0 bases; nucleotides outside the gene matches: 3. The V gene's germline CDR1 is SSHAT and CDR2 FNYEAQ (reference sequence). The CDR3 totals 14 residues. The CDR3 DNA reads TGTGCCAGCAGCCTAGACAGGGGCTCCTACGAGCAGTACTTC. This translates into CASSLDRGSYEQYF. The full variable domain, completed using reference TRBV7-7 and TRBJ2-7, is GAGVSQSPRYKVTKRGQDVTLRCDPISSHATLYWYQQALGQGPEFLTYFNYEAQPDKSGLPSDRFSAERPEGSISTLTIQRTEQRDSAMYRCASSLDRGSYEQYFGPGTRLTVT.

This rearrangement joins TRBV2 to TRBJ2-5, with D possibly being TRBD2 (6 bases). The CDR3 contains 16 residues. Between the trimmed V and J ends, which lost 2 bases and 6 bases, there was a span of 19 bases. From germline, CDR1 is SNHLY and CDR2 FYNNEI. CDR3 in amino acids: CASSEPPGWGVKTQYF. CDR3 bases: TGTGCCAGCAGTGAACCACCAGGTTGGGGGGTGAAGACCCAGTACTTC.